This T cell receptor (beta chain) was retrieved from a study of blood T cell repertoires in COVID-19. Study in general: The cDNA or gDNA used as material had been derived from T cells, B-cell-depleted T cells, or PBMCs.

Clones were sequenced by immunoSEQ multiplex PCR, and TCRdb holds only the in-frame ones, with some missing. The repertoire includes about 70,000 clones, 89% of them detected once, and roughly 7.6% sits in the top ten. V was pared by 4 bases and J by 0 bases, with 8 bases of the junction left unmatched. This CDR3 contains 16 residues. Germline values: CDR1 MNHNY, CDR2 SVGAGI (reference sequence). Source material: peripheral blood. This receptor was identified in a man aged 50-60 years with active COVID-19. The chain uses TRBV6-6 and TRBJ1-2; 7 bases align to TRBD1. CDR3 sequence reads: CASSSTGLLSNYGYTF. As DNA, the CDR3 is TGTGCCAGCAGTTCGACAGGGCTCCTCTCTAACTATGGCTACACCTTC.